These 26 T cell receptor beta chains originate from one sample sequenced in a study of post-analysis software for immune sequencing data. Sequencing libraries made from TCR beta cDNA carried unique molecular identifiers. A single record per CDR3 protein comes from TCRdb applying MiXCR to the PCR reads. The table has 500,000 to 600,000 distinct CDR3 sequences, 40% to 50% seen once; the top ten hold around 1.7%. The study, taken as a whole, reports: Higher frequency in patients than in controls was seen for roughly five TRBV segments, with TRBV5-6, TRBV5-1 and TRBV20-1 among them.

Their recognized antigens are unknown. Material for sequencing was blood. Receptor source: a girl under 18 with multiple sclerosis.

J is TRBJ2-3 and V is TRBV12-3 or TRBV12-4; D ambiguous. V was clipped by 5 bases and J by 1 base, with 10 bases between them. The CDR3 extends over 14 amino acids. The DNA of the CDR3 is TGTGCCAGCAGTCCTATGACCGGCACAGATACGCAGTATTTT. It yields the protein CASSPMTGTDTQYF.

This clonotype has only a few counts. The chain uses TRBV6-6 and TRBJ1-1, with 7 bases aligning to TRBD1. Germline CDR1 MNHNY, CDR2 SVGAGI (reference sequence). The CDR3 is made up of 12 amino acids. The V gene end was trimmed by 6 bases and the J gene end by 10 bases; junction bases not matched to a gene: 8. The CDR3 sequence is CASSQQGTGAFF. CDR3 bases: TGTGCCAGCAGCCAACAGGGGACGGGAGCTTTCTTT.

This clonotype was picked up a small number of times. The DNA of the CDR3 is TGCGCCAGCAGCCAAGACCCTGCAACTAATGAAAAACTGTTTTTT. It yields the protein CASSQDPATNEKLFF. The V call is TRBV4-1, the J call TRBJ1-4; D gene unclear. Germline CDR1 and CDR2: MGHRA and YSYEKL. Trimming removed 0 bases at V and 0 bases at J, with 5 bases between. The CDR3 runs 15 residues.

This rearrangement joins TRBV2 to TRBJ2-1; the D gene could be TRBD1 or TRBD2 (5 bases each). This CDR3 region has 14 residues. Between the trimmed V and J ends, which lost 8 bases and 4 bases, there was a span of 15 bases. Per germline, CDR1 SNHLY and CDR2 FYNNEI. For the CDR3, the DNA is TGTGCCAGCGGGAACGGGGCATTGTACAATGAGCAGTTCTTC. It is translated as CASGNGALYNEQFF.

Here the CDR3 reads CASSFQTGVQETQYF. CDR3 DNA sequence: TGTGCCAGCAGCTTTCAAACGGGGGTACAAGAGACCCAGTACTTC. J is TRBJ2-5 and V is TRBV7-2, with a tentative D call TRBD2 (6 bases). V gave up 3 bases and J gave up 2 bases, with 13 bases separating them. The CDR3 totals 15 residues. In germline, CDR1 is SGHTA, CDR2 FQGNSA.

The chain has TRBV5-1 and TRBJ2-1; tentatively, D is TRBD1 (5 bases). The CDR3 runs 15 residues. The germline V gene has CDR1 SGHRS and CDR2 YFSETQ. V was clipped by 4 bases and J by 7 bases, with 18 bases between them. The CDR3 DNA is TGCGCCAGCAGCCAATGGGGCAGGTTAGGAAATGAGCAGTTCTTC. Translating gives CASSQWGRLGNEQFF.

Concerning this clonotype: Relative to the germline gene, one junction end is altered; a read error may explain this. The chain couples TRBV7-7 to TRBJ2-3; D remains ambiguous. The CDR3 runs to 14 residues. Germline-derived CDR1 and CDR2 are SSHAT and FNYEAQ (reference sequence). The CDR3 loop is CASSLEGRTDTQYF. Written as DNA, the CDR3 is TGTGCTAGCAGCTTAGAAGGCAGGACAGATACGCAGTATTTT.

The V gene is TRBV11-2, the J gene TRBJ2-1, with D unclear. V lost 1 base to trimming and J lost 5 bases, with 9 bases between them. The CDR3 extends over 14 amino acids. CDR1 is SGHAT, CDR2 FQNNGV, per germline. The CDR3 reads CASSLGVPNNEQFF. The CDR3 DNA sequence: TGTGCCAGCAGCTTAGGAGTTCCGAACAATGAGCAGTTCTTC.

This sequence joins TRBV7-9 and TRBJ2-7; D unclear. The CDR3 runs 15 residues. The germline V and J ends were trimmed by 6 bases and 6 bases, with 21 bases remaining between them. Germline V gives CDR1 SEHNR, CDR2 FQNEAQ (reference sequence). The CDR3: CASRSYVSKDPEQYF. The CDR3 coding sequence is TGTGCCAGCAGGTCCTACGTCTCAAAAGACCCCGAGCAGTACTTC. Together with reference TRBV7-9 and TRBJ2-7, the CDR3 gives the full variable domain: DTGVSQNPRHKITKRGQNVTFRCDPISEHNRLYWYRQTLGQGPEFLTYFQNEAQLEKSRLLSDRFSAERPKGSFSTLEIQRTEQGDSAMYLCASRSYVSKDPEQYFGPGTRLTVT.

In its sample, this clonotype was seen a few times. V and J are TRBV4-1 and TRBJ2-7, with D possibly TRBD1 on 5 matching bases. The germline CDR1 and CDR2 sequences are MGHRA and YSYEKL. The CDR3 loop spans 14 amino acids. Trimming took 4 bases from V and 2 from J, leaving 12 bases between them. The CDR3 region has the DNA TGCGCCAGCAGCCCGTTGGACATCGCCTACGAGCAGTACTTC. It encodes CASSPLDIAYEQYF.

The chain recombines TRBV5-1 with TRBJ2-1; no reliable D call. CDR3 length: 12 amino acids. V was pared by 6 bases and J by 4 bases, with 8 bases between. Germline V gene sequence: CDR1 SGHRS, CDR2 YFSETQ. CDR3 loop: CASTLDYNEQFF. The DNA of the CDR3 is TGCGCCAGCACCCTTGATTACAATGAGCAGTTCTTC.

This clonotype was picked up a small number of times. The chain has TRBV29-1 and TRBJ2-3; TRBD2 aligns across 8 bases. This CDR3 spans 13 amino acids. V dropped 5 bases and J dropped 4; count of bases not matched to a gene: 5. Germline CDR1 is SQVTM and CDR2 is ANQGSEA. CDR3 coding DNA: TGCAGCGTTAACGGGAGGGCCGCAGATACGCAGTATTTT. Translation gives CSVNGRAADTQYF.

The V gene is TRBV5-1, the J gene TRBJ2-3, with D unresolved. CDR3 length: 12 amino acids. Germline V gene sequence: CDR1 SGHRS, CDR2 YFSETQ. Between the trimmed V and J ends, which lost 4 bases and 5 bases, there was a span of 8 bases. CDR3 in DNA: TGCGCCAGCAGCGTCTATAAAGATACGCAGTATTTT. Its translation is CASSVYKDTQYF.

The V and J genes are TRBV10-2 and TRBJ2-7, with 10 bases lining up with TRBD2. Germline V gene data show CDR1 as WSHSY and CDR2 as SAAADI. The CDR3 runs 16 residues. The V segment lost 4 bases and the J segment 1 base; nucleotides outside the gene matches: 7. The CDR3 DNA is TGCGCCAGCAGTGTCACTTGGACTAGCGGATCCTACGAGCAGTACTTC. This sequence encodes CASSVTWTSGSYEQYF.

This chain joins TRBV7-2 and TRBJ2-4; 10 bases match TRBD2. Trimming took 5 bases from V and 3 from J; bases not matched to a gene: 7. The CDR3 totals 16 residues. Germline CDR1 reads SGHTA; CDR2 reads FQGNSA. The CDR3 reads CASSPSGGFSKNIQYF. CDR3 coding DNA: TGTGCCAGCAGCCCTAGCGGGGGATTTAGCAAAAACATTCAGTACTTC.

In this sample, this clonotype turned up a few times. The CDR3 protein is CASSLSGDGYTF. The CDR3, as DNA: TGTGCCAGCAGTTTATCCGGGGATGGCTACACCTTC. This chain joins TRBV27 and TRBJ1-2; no clear D gene. The CDR3 spans 12 residues. From germline, CDR1 is MNHEY and CDR2 SMNVEV (reference sequence). V dropped 0 bases and J dropped 6 bases, with 5 bases sitting between them.

This chain uses TRBV5-1 with TRBJ2-1; a weak D match, TRBD2 (5 bases). Trimming took off 1 base at V and 10 bases at J, with 9 bases between the two ends. Germline CDR1 and CDR2: SGHRS and YFSETQ. The CDR3 spans 12 residues. The CDR3 DNA sequence: TGCGCCAGCAGCTTGCTAGCTGAGGAGCAGTTCTTC. Translated: CASSLLAEEQFF.

There are a few counts of this clonotype. V is TRBV6-5 and J is TRBJ1-4; weak D call: TRBD1 (6 bases). The germline V gene has CDR1 MNHEY and CDR2 SVGAGI. This CDR3 is built from 15 residues. Trimming removed 6 bases at V and 0 bases at J, with 11 bases between. Written as DNA, the CDR3 is TGTGCCAGCAGGGACAGTTATGCAACTAATGAAAAACTGTTTTTT. Protein sequence: CASRDSYATNEKLFF.

V gene TRBV4-1 combines with J gene TRBJ2-3; D is possibly TRBD2 (6 bases). This CDR3 has 16 residues. Germline assignment: CDR1 MGHRA and CDR2 YSYEKL. Deletions cut 7 bases from V and 3 bases from J, with 20 bases between. The CDR3 here is CASKFGAEGVTDTQYF. CDR3 DNA: TGCGCCAGCAAATTTGGGGCGGAGGGCGTGACAGATACGCAGTATTTT.

This clonotype came up a few times. The chain employs TRBV15 and TRBJ2-1; 12 positions agree with TRBD2. This CDR3 comprises 21 residues. Germline CDR1 reads LNHNV; CDR2 reads YYDKDF (reference sequence). V gave up 3 bases and J gave up 5 bases; unmatched junction bases: 20. The chain's CDR3 is CATSSRPGLAGWLSPDNEQFF. DNA for the CDR3: TGTGCCACCAGCAGCCGACCGGGACTAGCGGGCTGGCTATCCCCGGACAATGAGCAGTTCTTC.

Only a few counts were recorded for this clonotype. The rearrangement uses TRBV5-1 and TRBJ2-1; D may be TRBD2 (6 bases). Trimming stripped 4 bases from V and 5 bases from J, with 13 bases between. Germline CDR1 reads SGHRS; CDR2 reads YFSETQ. The length of the CDR3 is 14 residues. In DNA form, the CDR3 reads TGCGCCAGCAGCGGCCGCGGGGCGGACAATGAGCAGTTCTTC. Its translation: CASSGRGADNEQFF.

This clonotype was observed a handful of times. The V call is TRBV16, the J call TRBJ2-1, with D hard to call. Germline V gives CDR1 KGHSY, CDR2 FQNENV. Trimming left V 2 bases short and J 8 bases short, with 13 bases between. CDR3 length: 14 amino acids. CDR3 sequence: CASSQTKLGHEQFF. The CDR3 bases are TGTGCCAGCAGCCAAACGAAATTGGGCCATGAGCAGTTCTTC.

This clonotype was counted a single time. The conserved closing phenylalanine or tryptophan is absent in this CDR3, likely reflecting a read error. The chain has TRBV7-2 and TRBJ2-3; D is perhaps TRBD1 (6 bases). The CDR3 totals 15 residues. V lost 1 base, J lost 2 bases, and 10 bases lay in between. Germline V gene lookup returns CDR1 SGHTA and CDR2 FQGNSA. The CDR3 is CASSLGQGFTDTQYI. The CDR3 DNA sequence: TGTGCCAGCAGCTTAGGGCAGGGGTTCACAGATACGCAGTATATT.

Here the CDR3 reads CASSQGQLTSYEQYF. The CDR3 nucleotides read TGTGCCAGCAGCCAGGGACAGTTAACCTCCTACGAGCAGTACTTC. This chain connects TRBV12-3 or TRBV12-4 to TRBJ2-7; 7 bases map to TRBD1. V lost 6 bases, J lost 0 bases, and 8 bases stayed unmatched. This CDR3 has 15 amino acids.

V is TRBV27 and J is TRBJ2-3; TRBD2 is a possible D gene (6 bases). CDR1 and CDR2 (germline): MNHEY, SMNVEV (reference sequence). CDR3 length: 20 residues. V lost 5 bases and J 1 base, leaving 28 bases between the germline ends. The DNA of the CDR3 is TGTGCCAGCAGTCAAAACCTTGTGCGGGACGAGTTCTTGGGCACAGATACGCAGTATTTT. This codes for CASSQNLVRDEFLGTDTQYF.

The genes are TRBV28 and TRBJ1-5; 7 positions match TRBD1. CDR1 is MDHEN and CDR2 is SYDVKM in the germline V gene. This CDR3 comprises 17 residues. V lost 7 bases and J lost 0; bases outside the gene matches: 12. CDR3 bases: TGTGCCAGCACCGGAACCGGGACAGCTTATAGCAATCAGCCCCAGCATTTT. Its translation is CASTGTGTAYSNQPQHF. The full variable domain, in which reference TRBV28 and TRBJ1-5 provide the parts outside the CDR3, is DVKVTQSSRYLVKRTGEKVFLECVQDMDHENMFWYRQDPGLGLRLIYFSYDVKMKEKGDIPEGYSVSREKKERFSLILESASTNQTSMYLCASTGTGTAYSNQPQHFGDGTRLSIL.